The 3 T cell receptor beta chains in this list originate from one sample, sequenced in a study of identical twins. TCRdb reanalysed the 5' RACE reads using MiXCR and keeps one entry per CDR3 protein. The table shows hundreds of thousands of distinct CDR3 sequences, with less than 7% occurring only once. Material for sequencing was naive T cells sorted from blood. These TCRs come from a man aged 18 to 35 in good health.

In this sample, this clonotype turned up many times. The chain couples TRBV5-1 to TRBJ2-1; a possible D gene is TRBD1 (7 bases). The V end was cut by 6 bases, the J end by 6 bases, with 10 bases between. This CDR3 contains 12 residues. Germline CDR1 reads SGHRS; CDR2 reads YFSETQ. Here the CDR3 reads CASTGGLNEQFF. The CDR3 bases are TGCGCCAGCACAGGGGGGCTCAATGAGCAGTTCTTC.

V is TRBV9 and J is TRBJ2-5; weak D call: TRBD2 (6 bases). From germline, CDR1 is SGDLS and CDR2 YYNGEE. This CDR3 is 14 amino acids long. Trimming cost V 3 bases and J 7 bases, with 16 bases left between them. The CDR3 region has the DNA TGTGCCAGCAGCGCGGGACTCGCTTCGGGGACCCAGTACTTC. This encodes CASSAGLASGTQYF.

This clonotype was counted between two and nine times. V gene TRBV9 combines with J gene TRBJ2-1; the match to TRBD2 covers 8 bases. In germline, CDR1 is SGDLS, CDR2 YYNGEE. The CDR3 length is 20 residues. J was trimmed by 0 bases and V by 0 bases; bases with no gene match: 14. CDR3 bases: TGTGCCAGCAGCGTAGATCCAGCGGGGGCCGAACGCCGCTCCTACAATGAGCAGTTCTTC. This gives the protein CASSVDPAGAERRSYNEQFF.